Shown below are 9 T cell receptor beta chains from a single sample sequenced in a study of response to subunit inactivated influenza vaccine. TCRdb passed the RT-PCR reads through MiXCR, listing each CDR3 protein once. This table has around 570,000 distinct CDR3 sequences, 11% appearing once. This sample was also put to use in a study of T cells expressing NK-cell markers. That study reports: With UMIs, 5'RACE template switching was used to make TCR beta cDNA.

This sample comprised PBMCs from blood, obtained on the day of vaccination. The receptors here all came from a man aged 50-59 years who received an inactivated influenza vaccine.

This clonotype was observed many times. The V call is TRBV30, the J call TRBJ1-3; D ambiguous. The CDR3 length is 16 residues. V dropped 0 bases and J dropped 4 bases, with 16 bases sitting between them. The germline V gene has CDR1 GTSNPN and CDR2 SVGIG (reference sequence). CDR3 sequence (DNA): TGTGCCTGGAGTGTATGGCAGCGAAGGGCCGGAAACACCATATATTTT. Protein sequence: CAWSVWQRRAGNTIYF. The whole variable domain, filled in from reference TRBV30 and TRBJ1-3, reads SQTIHQWPATLVQPVGSPLSLECTVEGTSNPNLYWYRQAAGRGLQLLFYSVGIGQISSEVPQNLSASRPQDRQFILSSKKLLLSDSGFYLCAWSVWQRRAGNTIYFGEGSWLTVV.

The chain combines TRBV6-2 or TRBV6-3 with TRBJ2-7, with 8 bases fitting TRBD2. The CDR3 consists of 14 residues. V was clipped by 6 bases and J by 0 bases; unmatched bases: 4. Germline lookup yields CDR1 MNHEY and CDR2 SVGEGT. CDR3 nucleotide sequence: TGTGCCAGCAGAACTAGCGGCCTCTCCTACGAGCAGTACTTC. It specifies CASRTSGLSYEQYF.

This clonotype was recorded at least ten times. The J gene is TRBJ2-5, the V gene TRBV7-2, with TRBD2 as a possible D gene (6 bases). This CDR3 has 13 amino acids. The V gene's germline CDR1 is SGHTA and CDR2 FQGNSA. Trimming shortened V by 3 bases and J by 5 bases, and 10 bases separated the two germline ends. This CDR3 is CASSLIGRETQYF. The CDR3 bases are TGTGCCAGCAGCTTGATAGGGAGGGAGACCCAGTACTTC.

This clonotype was detected many times. The CDR3 region has the DNA TGCAGTGCTAGAGAGGGAGGTGAGCAGTTCTTC. Amino acids: CSAREGGEQFF. V gene TRBV20-1 combines with J gene TRBJ2-1, with D possibly being TRBD2 (6 bases). Trimming cost V 0 bases and J 9 bases, with 6 bases left between them. Germline V gene data show CDR1 as DFQATT and CDR2 as SNEGSKA (reference sequence). There are 11 residues in the CDR3.

This clonotype was seen a handful of times. The chain couples TRBV2 to TRBJ1-5, with D hard to call. V dropped 5 bases and J dropped 2 bases, with 7 bases sitting between them. In germline, CDR1 is SNHLY, CDR2 FYNNEI. The CDR3 is made up of 13 amino acids. The CDR3 here is CASSREGNQPQHF. DNA for the CDR3: TGTGCCAGCAGTAGGGAAGGCAATCAGCCCCAGCATTTT.

This clonotype showed up many times. This chain joins TRBV18 and TRBJ1-1, with TRBD1 as a possible D gene (5 bases). The germline V and J ends were trimmed by 10 bases and 1 base, with 13 bases remaining between them. The CDR3 runs 13 residues. CDR1 is KGHSH, CDR2 LQKENI, per germline. This CDR3 reads CANSRDPNTEAFF. The CDR3 DNA reads TGTGCCAATAGCAGGGACCCGAACACTGAAGCTTTCTTT.

The chain carries TRBV6-5 and TRBJ1-1; D uncertain. The V gene lost 4 bases and the J gene lost 4 bases, with 16 bases spanning the gap. CDR1 is MNHEY and CDR2 is SVGAGI in the germline V gene. CDR3 length: 15 amino acids. The CDR3 nucleotides are TGTGCCAGCAGTTTAGGATTCCTTGGGGTCACTGAAGCTTTCTTT. Translation gives CASSLGFLGVTEAFF.

This clonotype turned up a few times. The genes are TRBV25-1 and TRBJ2-1; 8 bases match TRBD1. This CDR3 region has 16 residues. The J segment lost 9 bases and the V segment lost 1 base, leaving 11 bases of the junction unmatched. The V gene's germline CDR1 is MGHDK and CDR2 SYGVNS. CDR3 residues: CASSESRTGKGAEQFF. CDR3 nucleotides: TGTGCCAGCAGTGAATCCCGGACAGGGAAAGGGGCTGAGCAGTTCTTC.

The J gene is TRBJ2-3, the V gene TRBV24-1; possible D gene TRBD1, 5 bases. Germline lookup yields CDR1 KGHDR and CDR2 SFDVKD. Between the trimmed V and J ends, which lost 5 bases and 1 base, there was a span of 15 bases. The CDR3 extends over 16 amino acids. The CDR3 reads CATSGQQEAGTDTQYF. The CDR3 DNA reads as TGTGCCACCAGTGGACAGCAGGAAGCAGGCACAGATACGCAGTATTTT.